One and the same sample provided the 15 T cell receptor beta chains below, sequenced in a study of CD8+ T cells in alopecia areata. Treatment meaning: oral pan-JAK inhibitor, 5-10 mg twice daily. Sequencing templates came from extracted RNA that was reverse transcribed into cDNA. Profiling relied on immunoSEQ multiplex PCR, and the TCRdb table lists in-frame clones only, not all of them. Counted here are some 130,000 clones, 53% occurring once; the ten biggest clones make up roughly 0.5%. The material sequenced was CD4+ T cells sorted from blood, taken at week 4, from a patient treated with tofacitinib. Receptor source: a human donor with alopecia areata.

This clone came up a few times. V gene TRBV29-1 combines with J gene TRBJ2-1, with TRBD1 matching 8 bases. Germline loops: CDR1 SQVTM, CDR2 ANQGSEA. J was trimmed by 5 bases and V by 8 bases; bases with no gene match: 5. The CDR3 totals 12 residues. CDR3 loop: CSSRDRNNEQFF. CDR3 DNA sequence: TGCAGCTCCCGGGACAGGAACAATGAGCAGTTCTTC.

The genes are TRBV7-9 and TRBJ2-7, with D perhaps matching TRBD2 (6 bases). The length of the CDR3 is 13 residues. Per the germline V gene, CDR1 is SEHNR and CDR2 is FQNEAQ (reference sequence). The ends were cut back, 3 bases at V and 3 bases at J, with 9 bases in the middle. The CDR3 DNA follows: TGTGCCAGCAGCTTGGTGGGGGGCTACGAGCAGTACTTC. It specifies CASSLVGGYEQYF.

This clone was observed a few times. The rearrangement uses TRBV7-9 and TRBJ2-3; 15 bases are shared with TRBD2. The germline gives CDR1 SEHNR, CDR2 FQNEAQ (reference sequence). Trimming removed 5 bases from V and 5 bases from J; junction bases left unmatched: 8. This CDR3 comprises 17 residues. CDR3 loop: CASSPGLAGGLGDTQYF. CDR3 DNA sequence: TGTGCCAGCAGCCCAGGACTAGCGGGGGGGCTTGGAGATACGCAGTATTTT.

The chain combines TRBV30 with TRBJ2-1, with D perhaps matching TRBD1 or TRBD2 (5 bases each). CDR3 length: 12 residues. Germline V gene sequence: CDR1 GTSNPN, CDR2 SVGIG (reference sequence). V shed 3 bases and J shed 16 bases, with 19 bases lying between them. CDR3 DNA sequence: TGTGCCTGGAGCCCACCGGGTGGGACCAGCTTCTTC. Amino acids: CAWSPPGGTSFF.

This clone has a handful of counts. This chain joins TRBV5-1 and TRBJ1-1; TRBD1 might be the D (5 bases). Germline CDR1 and CDR2: SGHRS and YFSETQ. The CDR3 loop spans 16 amino acids. V was clipped by 4 bases and J by 1 base, with 17 bases between them. Written as DNA, the CDR3 is TGCGCCAGCAGCCCGGAGGCAGGGCAAGGGAACACTGAAGCTTTCTTT. Translating gives CASSPEAGQGNTEAFF.

This clone was counted at least ten times. The chain links TRBV6-1 to TRBJ1-4, with TRBD1 identical over 7 bases. The CDR3 consists of 13 residues. The ends lost 4 bases at V and 13 bases at J; junction bases unmatched: 9. Germline lookup yields CDR1 MNHNS and CDR2 SASEGT. Here the CDR3 reads CASSGIQGPGLFF. Here the CDR3 DNA reads TGTGCCAGCAGTGGAATACAGGGGCCTGGACTGTTTTTT.

This clone was detected once. V is TRBV4-1 and J is TRBJ2-5, with 11 bases lining up with TRBD2. Losses at the gene ends were 3 bases for V and 2 bases for J; bases not matched to a gene: 5. This CDR3 contains 16 residues. The V gene's germline CDR1 is MGHRA and CDR2 YSYEKL. CDR3 loop: CASSHPGTSGQETQYF. CDR3 in DNA: TGCGCCAGCAGCCATCCCGGGACTAGCGGACAAGAGACCCAGTACTTC.

The chain joins TRBV29-1 to TRBJ2-7; TRBD1 might be the D (6 bases). Trimming took off 6 bases at V and 7 bases at J, with 19 bases between the two ends. CDR3 length equals 13 residues. Looked up from germline, CDR1 is SQVTM and CDR2 is ANQGSEA. CDR3 protein: CSVQGRYASEQYF. DNA for the CDR3: TGCAGCGTACAGGGAAGGTATGCGTCGGAGCAGTACTTC.

The chain links TRBV27 to TRBJ2-3; D ambiguous. The CDR3 spans 15 residues. Germline CDR1 MNHEY, CDR2 SMNVEV (reference sequence). The V and J ends lost 1 base and 1 base respectively, with 9 bases between them. CDR3 sequence: CASSLWYTRTDTQYF. CDR3 bases: TGTGCCAGCAGTTTATGGTATACTCGCACAGATACGCAGTATTTT.

The chain is built from TRBV4-1 and TRBJ2-1; TRBD2 agrees at 10 bases. The CDR3 runs to 15 residues. Germline trimming cut 4 bases from V and 4 bases from J; bases unmatched to any gene: 4. The germline CDR1 and CDR2 sequences are MGHRA and YSYEKL. The CDR3 sequence is CASSPGLASYNEQFF. The CDR3 bases are TGCGCCAGCAGCCCGGGACTAGCGAGTTACAATGAGCAGTTCTTC.

The rearrangement joins TRBV30 to TRBJ1-3; D remains unclear. This CDR3 region has 13 residues. V gave up 2 bases and J gave up 3 bases, with 8 bases separating them. Germline V gives CDR1 GTSNPN, CDR2 SVGIG (reference sequence). The DNA for the CDR3 is TGTGCCTGGAGTCGGGGTATTGGAAACACCATATATTTT. Its translation is CAWSRGIGNTIYF.

The V and J genes are TRBV10-3 and TRBJ2-7; 10 nucleotides match TRBD2. J was trimmed by 3 bases and V by 10 bases; bases with no gene match: 15. This CDR3 comprises 16 residues. Germline V gives CDR1 ENHRY, CDR2 SYGVKD. CDR3 coding DNA: TGTGCCACCGCGCCCTCCCTAGCGGGAGACAGCTACGAGCAGTACTTC. Translating gives CATAPSLAGDSYEQYF.

V gene TRBV6-5 combines with J gene TRBJ2-2; D perhaps matches TRBD1 (6 bases). The germline V gene has CDR1 MNHEY and CDR2 SVGAGI. The CDR3 is 15 residues long. V was clipped by 5 bases and J by 1 base, with 11 bases between them. CDR3 amino acids: CASSPRTVNTGELFF. The CDR3 region has the DNA TGTGCCAGCAGTCCCCGGACAGTGAACACCGGGGAGCTGTTTTTT.

CDR3 nucleotides: TGTGCCAGCTCACCGAGGACAGGGCCTCACTATGGCTACACCTTC. Its protein is CASSPRTGPHYGYTF. The gene calls are TRBV18 and TRBJ1-2; 8 bases are shared with TRBD1. This CDR3 comprises 15 residues. The germline CDR1 and CDR2 sequences are KGHSH and LQKENI. V dropped 3 bases and J dropped 3; count of bases not matched to a gene: 6.

CDR3 sequence (DNA): TGTGCCAGCAGTCGCCCCGGGAGAGGCTTAGGAGGCTACACCTTC. Protein: CASSRPGRGLGGYTF. The V gene is TRBV27, the J gene TRBJ1-2; D gene ambiguous. This CDR3 comprises 15 residues. V gave up 5 bases and J gave up 8 bases, with 21 bases separating them. Germline V lookup: CDR1 MNHEY, CDR2 SMNVEV (reference sequence).